Following are 25 T cell receptor beta chains from one sample sequenced in a study of blood T cell repertoires in COVID-19. Sequenced by immunoSEQ multiplex PCR; TCRdb stores in-frame clones only, minus some. The repertoire holds about 180,000 clones, with around 86% as singletons. Sequencing used peripheral blood. Receptor source: a man between 45 and 60 years old with active or convalescent COVID-19.

Only one count was recorded for this clone. J is TRBJ2-5 and V is TRBV6-4; 8 bases match TRBD2. The CDR3 runs to 13 residues. The J segment lost 5 bases and the V segment lost 10 bases, leaving 9 bases of the junction unmatched. CDR1 MRHNA and CDR2 SNTAGT come from the germline V gene. The CDR3 sequence: CATRAGAGETQYF. The CDR3 DNA follows: TGTGCCACCAGAGCGGGAGCGGGGGAGACCCAGTACTTC.

The rearrangement uses TRBV28 and TRBJ2-3, with 9 bases that match TRBD2. The CDR3 is 14 residues long. Germline CDR1 reads MDHEN; CDR2 reads SYDVKM. The ends lost 7 bases at V and 2 bases at J; junction bases unmatched: 4. The DNA of the CDR3 is TGTGCCAGCATTCTAGCGGGGTACACAGATACGCAGTATTTT. Translated, it gives CASILAGYTDTQYF.

The chain is built from TRBV30 and TRBJ1-2, with 8 bases lining up with TRBD1. CDR1 and CDR2 from the germline V gene are GTSNPN and SVGIG (reference sequence). The CDR3 contains 13 residues. J was trimmed by 5 bases and V by 2 bases; bases with no gene match: 4. The chain's CDR3 is CAWSLTGAYGYTF. CDR3 DNA: TGTGCCTGGAGTTTGACAGGGGCTTATGGCTACACCTTC.

V is TRBV6-5 and J is TRBJ2-1; possible D gene TRBD2, 6 bases. Germline V gives CDR1 MNHEY, CDR2 SVGAGI. V was shortened by 8 bases and J by 7 bases, with 15 bases between the two germline ends. The CDR3 runs 13 residues. DNA of the CDR3: TGTGCCAGCGGGGAGGAGGCCCAAAATGAGCAGTTCTTC. Translated, it gives CASGEEAQNEQFF.

The chain links TRBV6-5 to TRBJ1-4; no reliable D call. CDR3 size: 16 residues. The V gene lost 0 bases and the J gene lost 3 bases, with 11 bases spanning the gap. In germline, CDR1 is MNHEY, CDR2 SVGAGI. CDR3 protein: CASSYSSANSNEKLFF. In DNA form, the CDR3 reads TGTGCCAGCAGTTACTCGAGTGCCAACTCTAATGAAAAACTGTTTTTT.

J is TRBJ2-3 and V is TRBV4-2, with TRBD2 matching 10 bases. Germline CDR1 and CDR2: LGHNA and YNFKEQ. V shed 0 bases and J 4 bases; nucleotides not matched to a gene: 7. The CDR3 is 17 residues long. The CDR3 DNA follows: TGTGCCAGCAGCCAAGATTTCCTAGCGGGGGTACCAGATACGCAGTATTTT. Translating gives CASSQDFLAGVPDTQYF.

This clone was observed a few times. This chain links TRBV9 with TRBJ2-2; no firm D call. CDR3 length equals 12 residues. The germline CDR1 and CDR2 sequences are SGDLS and YYNGEE. Trimming left V 3 bases short and J 6 bases short, with 6 bases between. CDR3 sequence (DNA): TGTGCCAGCAGCGCACTACCCGGGGAGCTGTTTTTT. Protein: CASSALPGELFF.

The V and J genes are TRBV20-1 and TRBJ1-5; D is possibly TRBD1 (5 bases). CDR1 DFQATT and CDR2 SNEGSKA come from the germline V gene (reference sequence). Deletions cut 3 bases from V and 1 base from J, with 16 bases between. The CDR3 contains 16 residues. The CDR3 sequence: CSASGTVRTSNQPQHF. DNA for the CDR3: TGCAGTGCTAGTGGGACTGTCCGGACGAGCAATCAGCCCCAGCATTTT.

This clone was detected a few times. As DNA, the CDR3 is TGTGCCAGCAGCCAAAAGGGGGCGGGCGAGCAGTACTTC. It encodes CASSQKGAGEQYF. V usage is TRBV3-1 (or the pseudogene TRBV3-2) and J usage is TRBJ2-7; 7 bases agree with TRBD1. Losses at the gene ends were 2 bases for V and 6 bases for J; bases not matched to a gene: 4. Germline assignment: CDR1 LGHDT and CDR2 YNNKEL (reference sequence). This CDR3 comprises 13 residues.

This rearrangement joins TRBV2 to TRBJ1-6; a possible D gene is TRBD1 (5 bases). The V and J ends lost 7 bases and 7 bases respectively, with 17 bases between them. The germline V gene has CDR1 SNHLY and CDR2 FYNNEI. The CDR3 consists of 15 residues. CDR3: CASTQGAGTNSPLHF. For the CDR3, the DNA is TGTGCCAGCACCCAAGGGGCAGGAACGAATTCACCCCTCCACTTT.

This rearrangement joins TRBV5-1 to TRBJ2-3; D not certain. With 5 bases removed from V and 1 base from J, the gap between germline ends came to 5 bases. The CDR3 contains 12 residues. Germline CDR1 SGHRS, CDR2 YFSETQ. CDR3 residues: CASRSGTDTQYF. CDR3 bases: TGCGCCAGCAGGTCGGGCACAGATACGCAGTATTTT.

The V call is TRBV21-1, the J call TRBJ2-7; no check of the table's D call, TRBD2, against the DNA was made. TRBV21-1 is termed a pseudogene. This CDR3 has 22 amino acids. The CDR3 DNA is TGTGCCAGCAGCAAATGCGGCGGGGGGGTGTCGTCGGTTCTAGTTTTAAATTACGAGCAGTACTTC. Translation: CASSKCGGGVSSVLVLNYEQYF.

This chain uses TRBV7-2 with TRBJ2-7; TRBD1 matches at 8 bases. Germline-derived CDR1 and CDR2 are SGHTA and FQGNSA. The CDR3 totals 15 residues. V dropped 5 bases and J dropped 3; count of bases not matched to a gene: 9. As DNA, the CDR3 is TGTGCCAGCAGCGCAGGACAGGGAGCAATCTACGAGCAGTACTTC. Translation gives CASSAGQGAIYEQYF.

This sequence joins TRBV19 and TRBJ2-1, with 8 positions matching TRBD2. The ends lost 1 base at V and 8 bases at J; junction bases unmatched: 7. This CDR3 is built from 15 residues. Germline-derived CDR1 and CDR2 are LNHDA and SQIVND (reference sequence). The CDR3, as DNA: TGTGCCAGTAGTATAGGTCCGGGAGGGCTCGATGAGCAGTTCTTC. Translating it yields CASSIGPGGLDEQFF.

The V and J genes are TRBV5-1 and TRBJ1-6; TRBD1 agrees at 10 bases. Germline CDR1 SGHRS, CDR2 YFSETQ. The J segment lost 6 bases and the V segment lost 0 bases, leaving 9 bases of the junction unmatched. The CDR3 sequence is 18 residues long. CDR3 loop: CASSLGATGGWSNSPLHF. CDR3 nucleotides: TGCGCCAGCAGCTTGGGAGCGACAGGGGGCTGGAGTAATTCACCCCTCCACTTT.

The CDR3 loop reads CASSLMASGNYNEQFF. The CDR3, as DNA: TGCGCCAGCAGCTTGATGGCTAGCGGGAACTACAATGAGCAGTTCTTC. J is TRBJ2-1 and V is TRBV5-1, with 9 nucleotides matching TRBD2. The V gene's germline CDR1 is SGHRS and CDR2 YFSETQ. CDR3 length equals 16 residues. V dropped 1 base and J dropped 3; count of bases not matched to a gene: 5. Drawing the rest from reference TRBV5-1 and TRBJ2-1, the complete variable domain is KAGVTQTPRYLIKTRGQQVTLSCSPISGHRSVSWYQQTPGQGLQFLFEYFSETQRNKGNFPGRFSGRQFSNSRSEMNVSTLELGDSALYLCASSLMASGNYNEQFFGPGTRLTVL.

The chain recombines TRBV5-1 with TRBJ2-1, with TRBD2 matching 10 bases. V trimming: 0 bases; J trimming: 10 bases; junction bases outside the gene matches: 7. CDR1 is SGHRS and CDR2 is YFSETQ in the germline V gene. There are 15 residues in the CDR3. The CDR3 protein is CASSLGLAGVREQFF. Written as DNA, the CDR3 is TGCGCCAGCAGCTTGGGTCTAGCGGGAGTGCGGGAGCAGTTCTTC.

This chain joins TRBV9 and TRBJ2-7, with a tentative D call TRBD1 (6 bases). The germline gives CDR1 SGDLS, CDR2 YYNGEE. Trimming removed 0 bases from V and 5 bases from J, with 15 bases in between. The CDR3 length is 15 residues. CDR3 sequence reads: CASSVVDRPPNEQYF. The DNA for the CDR3 is TGTGCCAGCAGCGTAGTAGACAGGCCACCTAACGAGCAGTACTTC.

This chain uses TRBV6-2 or TRBV6-3 with TRBJ1-5, with a weak D call TRBD1 (5 bases). The CDR3 consists of 13 residues. V lost 3 bases, J lost 4 bases, and 7 bases lay in between. Looked up from germline, CDR1 is MNHEY and CDR2 is SVGEGT. CDR3 protein: CASSYGGNQPQHF. DNA for the CDR3: TGTGCCAGCAGTTATGGGGGGAATCAGCCCCAGCATTTT.

J is TRBJ1-3 and V is TRBV3-1 (or the pseudogene TRBV3-2); no firm D call. CDR3 length: 16 residues. Trimming took 0 bases from V and 0 from J, leaving 9 bases between them. CDR1 LGHDT and CDR2 YNNKEL come from the germline V gene (reference sequence). The CDR3 region has the DNA TGTGCCAGCAGCCAAGACTTTACAGACTCTGGAAACACCATATATTTT. It is translated as CASSQDFTDSGNTIYF.

This chain uses TRBV18 with TRBJ1-2; TRBD1 matches at 10 bases. The V segment lost 1 base and the J segment 8 bases; nucleotides outside the gene matches: 16. CDR3 length: 18 amino acids. Per germline, CDR1 KGHSH and CDR2 LQKENI. This chain's CDR3 is CASSPLDRGHYQLWGYTF. CDR3 sequence (DNA): TGTGCCAGCTCACCACTAGACAGGGGGCACTACCAACTATGGGGCTACACCTTC.

This chain links TRBV15 with TRBJ2-7; 7 bases align to TRBD2. Germline loops: CDR1 LNHNV, CDR2 YYDKDF (reference sequence). V trimming: 0 bases; J trimming: 0 bases; junction bases outside the gene matches: 8. The CDR3 is 17 amino acids. CDR3 region: CATSRESSGGSSYEQYF. In nucleotides, the CDR3 is TGTGCCACCAGCAGAGAATCCTCGGGAGGTAGCTCCTACGAGCAGTACTTC.

The chain carries TRBV24-1 and TRBJ2-1; TRBD2 might be the D (6 bases). This CDR3 has 14 residues. The germline gives CDR1 KGHDR, CDR2 SFDVKD. V was shortened by 4 bases and J by 0 bases, with 6 bases between the two germline ends. CDR3 in DNA: TGTGCCACCAGTGACGGGAGCTCCTACAATGAGCAGTTCTTC. It codes for CATSDGSSYNEQFF.

This clone showed up just once. The rearrangement joins TRBV6-6 to TRBJ1-6, with TRBD1 as a possible D gene (6 bases). V was clipped by 7 bases and J by 5 bases, with 9 bases between them. Germline V gene sequence: CDR1 MNHNY, CDR2 SVGAGI (reference sequence). CDR3 length: 13 residues. As DNA, the CDR3 is TGTGCCAGCATGCCAGGGGATAATTCACCCCTCCACTTT. It encodes CASMPGDNSPLHF.

V is TRBV7-7 and J is TRBJ1-6; D gene unclear. V was clipped by 1 base and J by 10 bases, with 20 bases between them. The CDR3 has 17 residues. Germline V gene lookup returns CDR1 SSHAT and CDR2 FNYEAQ (reference sequence). CDR3 sequence: CASSLEVRRVVRSPLHF. The DNA for the CDR3 is TGTGCCAGCAGCTTAGAGGTGAGGCGGGTAGTTCGCTCACCCCTCCACTTT.